The 2 T cell receptor beta chains given below trace back to one sample, sequenced in a study of siplizumab effects on memory and regulatory T cells. TCRdb's table, derived via immunoSEQ multiplex PCR, lists solely in-frame clones and lacks some. The table includes 100,000 to 120,000 clones, 80% to 95% detected once. Sequencing was performed on CD4+ T cells sorted from blood. These receptor sequences come from a human donor in good health.

This chain joins TRBV5-6 and TRBJ2-2; D gene uncertain. The CDR3 extends over 15 amino acids. CDR1 is SGHDT and CDR2 is YYEEEE in the germline V gene. The V and J ends lost 1 base and 1 base respectively, with 8 bases between them. The CDR3: CASSLLPVNTGELFF. CDR3 nucleotides: TGTGCCAGCAGCTTGCTCCCAGTGAACACCGGGGAGCTGTTTTTT.

The rearrangement uses TRBV11-2 and TRBJ2-1; TRBD1 agrees at 7 bases. CDR1 and CDR2 from the germline V gene are SGHAT and FQNNGV. V lost 5 bases and J lost 7; bases outside the gene matches: 17. CDR3 length: 17 residues. CDR3 amino acids: CASSPILDRVFRNEQFF. The CDR3 nucleotides read TGTGCCAGCAGCCCGATTTTAGACAGGGTGTTTAGGAATGAGCAGTTCTTC.